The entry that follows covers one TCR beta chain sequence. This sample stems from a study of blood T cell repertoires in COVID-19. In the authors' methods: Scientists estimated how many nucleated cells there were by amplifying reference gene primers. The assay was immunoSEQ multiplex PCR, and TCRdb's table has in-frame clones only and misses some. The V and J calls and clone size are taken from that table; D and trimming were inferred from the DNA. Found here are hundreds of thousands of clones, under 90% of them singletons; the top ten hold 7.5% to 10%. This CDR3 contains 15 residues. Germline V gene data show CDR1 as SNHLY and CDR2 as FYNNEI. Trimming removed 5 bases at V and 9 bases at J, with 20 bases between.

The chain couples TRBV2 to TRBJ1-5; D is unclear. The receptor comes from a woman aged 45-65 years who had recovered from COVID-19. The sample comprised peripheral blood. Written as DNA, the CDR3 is TGTGCCAGCAGTCTGTCCACTCCCGCTGGAGGGCCCCAGCATTTT. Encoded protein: CASSLSTPAGGPQHF.